This T cell receptor beta chain is from a study of siplizumab effects on memory and regulatory T cells. The CDR3 runs to 19 residues. V shed 6 bases and J 2 bases; nucleotides not matched to a gene: 19. CDR1 is MDHEN, CDR2 SYDVKM, per germline. General study points: Naive T cells were seen as more diverse than memory cells and as major alloresponse contributors. Poor capture below about 10^-5 frequency left most alloreactive clones unmapped to unstimulated subsets.

Of note for this clone: What it binds is unknown.

TCRdb's table, derived via immunoSEQ multiplex PCR, lists solely in-frame clones and lacks some. This table holds fewer than 85,000 clones, roughly 94% found once. The chain combines TRBV28 with TRBJ1-5, with TRBD1 matching 7 bases. The sequence was collected from a human donor in good health. The sample comprised CD8+ T cells sorted from blood. CDR3 sequence (DNA): TGTGCCAGCAGATCTATGACTCGACAGGGTTGGTCGGGCAATCAGCCCCAGCATTTT. Translated: CASRSMTRQGWSGNQPQHF.